The 27 T cell receptor beta chains below were found in one sample sequenced in a study of blood T cell repertoires in COVID-19. This table comes from immunoSEQ multiplex PCR, and its TCRdb copy is limited to in-frame clones, with some not included. The sample has tens of thousands of clones, 75% to 95% seen once. The specimen was peripheral blood. Receptor source: a man aged 45 to 65 with active COVID-19.

V gene TRBV15 combines with J gene TRBJ2-7, with D possibly matching TRBD1 (7 bases). Germline V gene sequence: CDR1 LNHNV, CDR2 YYDKDF (reference sequence). The V gene lost 0 bases and the J gene lost 4 bases, with 10 bases spanning the gap. The CDR3 loop spans 14 amino acids. CDR3 sequence (DNA): TGTGCCACCAGCAGAGACAGGGGGGTATACGAGCAGTACTTC. Translation gives CATSRDRGVYEQYF. The complete variable domain, with remaining parts taken from reference TRBV15 and TRBJ2-7, reads DAMVIQNPRYQVTQFGKPVTLSCSQTLNHNVMYWYQQKSSQAPKLLFHYYDKDFNNEADTPDNFQSRRPNTSFCFLDIRSPGLGDTAMYLCATSRDRGVYEQYFGPGTRLTVT.

The CDR3 coding sequence is TGTGCCAGCGGTAGTGGACTAGTCTCGCCCGGGGAGCTGTTTTTT. Translating gives CASGSGLVSPGELFF. The chain links TRBV9 to TRBJ2-2; 7 bases match TRBD2. V lost 7 bases to trimming and J lost 6 bases; unmatched junction nucleotides: 12. This CDR3 is 15 amino acids long. The germline V gene encodes CDR1 SGDLS and CDR2 YYNGEE.

This chain joins TRBV10-3 and TRBJ1-3; TRBD1 is a possible D gene (5 bases). Germline CDR1 and CDR2: ENHRY and SYGVKD. CDR3 length: 13 amino acids. V lost 10 bases and J 0 bases, leaving 10 bases between the germline ends. CDR3 amino acids: CASTGPSGNTIYF. The CDR3 nucleotides read TGTGCCAGCACAGGTCCCTCTGGAAACACCATATATTTT.

This clone showed up just once. The chain uses TRBV5-6 and TRBJ1-2, with TRBD1 matching 7 bases. J was trimmed by 5 bases and V by 2 bases; bases with no gene match: 9. The germline CDR1 and CDR2 sequences are SGHDT and YYEEEE. The CDR3 is 15 amino acids. For the CDR3, the DNA is TGTGCCAGCAGCTTTCGCCCGGGACAGAAGTATGGCTACACCTTC. Protein: CASSFRPGQKYGYTF.

V gene TRBV4-1 combines with J gene TRBJ2-1, with D perhaps TRBD2 (6 bases). The CDR3 extends over 14 amino acids. V lost 6 bases and J 6 bases, leaving 15 bases between the germline ends. Germline V gives CDR1 MGHRA, CDR2 YSYEKL. CDR3 in amino acids: CASRRSAEGNEQFF. The CDR3, as DNA: TGCGCCAGCAGGAGATCAGCGGAGGGCAATGAGCAGTTCTTC.

The chain employs TRBV3-1 (or the pseudogene TRBV3-2) and TRBJ2-3; 8 nucleotides match TRBD2. V shed 5 bases and J 1 base; nucleotides not matched to a gene: 5. This CDR3 region has 15 residues. Germline V gene data show CDR1 as LGHDT and CDR2 as YNNKEL (reference sequence). The CDR3 region has the DNA TGTGCCAGCAGCTCGGCGGGGGGACGCACAGATACGCAGTATTTT. It translates to CASSSAGGRTDTQYF.

The chain joins TRBV29-1 to TRBJ2-5, with 7 bases lining up with TRBD2. V was pared by 6 bases and J by 5 bases, with 12 bases of the junction left unmatched. This CDR3 comprises 14 residues. Germline assignment: CDR1 SQVTM and CDR2 ANQGSEA. CDR3 in DNA: TGCAGCGTGGGGGGGAGGGTTTCGTGGGAGACCCAGTACTTC. Its protein product is CSVGGRVSWETQYF.

The gene calls are TRBV6-5 and TRBJ1-2; TRBD1 is a possible D gene (5 bases). The CDR3 totals 14 residues. The V end lost 5 bases, the J end lost 5 bases, and 15 bases lay between the germline ends. In germline, CDR1 is MNHEY, CDR2 SVGAGI. The CDR3 is CASSPTNRQYGYTF. The DNA of the CDR3 is TGTGCCAGCAGTCCGACCAATAGACAGTATGGCTACACCTTC.

The chain has TRBV6-5 and TRBJ1-2, with a tentative D call TRBD1 (6 bases). This CDR3 comprises 14 residues. The V gene lost 6 bases and the J gene lost 5 bases, with 16 bases spanning the gap. CDR1 is MNHEY, CDR2 SVGAGI, per germline. The CDR3 nucleotides are TGTGCCAGCAGCCTTTACAGGGAAGCATATGGCTACACCTTC. The encoded protein is CASSLYREAYGYTF.

This clone appeared once. The V gene is TRBV6-5, the J gene TRBJ1-2; D possibly corresponds to TRBD1 (6 bases). Trimming shortened V by 8 bases and J by 4 bases, and 17 bases separated the two germline ends. This CDR3 is built from 14 residues. The germline V gene has CDR1 MNHEY and CDR2 SVGAGI. CDR3 coding DNA: TGTGCCAGCCTTAAGGCCGCCAGGGGCTATGGCTACACCTTC. Protein sequence: CASLKAARGYGYTF.

The chain is built from TRBV7-9 and TRBJ2-7, with D hard to call. Trimming pared 5 bases from V and 4 bases from J, leaving 9 bases between. The CDR3 is 12 amino acids. CDR1 and CDR2 from the germline V gene are SEHNR and FQNEAQ (reference sequence). In DNA form, the CDR3 reads TGTGCCAGCAGCCCCGGGTCTTACGAGCAGTACTTC. The encoded protein is CASSPGSYEQYF.

V usage is TRBV6-2 or TRBV6-3 and J usage is TRBJ2-5; 8 nucleotides align to TRBD2. The CDR3 loop spans 16 amino acids. V lost 2 bases, J lost 2 bases, and 7 bases stayed unmatched. CDR1 is MNHEY, CDR2 SVGEGT, per germline. The DNA of the CDR3 is TGTGCCAGCAGTTACGACTTGCGGGGGGTACAAGAGACCCAGTACTTC. It yields the protein CASSYDLRGVQETQYF.

The chain joins TRBV6-2 or TRBV6-3 to TRBJ1-1; D is perhaps TRBD1 (5 bases). CDR3 size: 12 residues. V lost 6 bases and J 5 bases, leaving 10 bases between the germline ends. Germline loops: CDR1 MNHEY, CDR2 SVGEGT. CDR3 DNA sequence: TGTGCCAGCAGCACAGGTGGGACTGAAGCTTTCTTT. Translated: CASSTGGTEAFF.

The V call is TRBV10-3, the J call TRBJ2-2; a possible D gene is TRBD1 (7 bases). V was pared by 6 bases and J by 4 bases, with 21 bases between. Germline loops: CDR1 ENHRY, CDR2 SYGVKD. The CDR3 runs 17 residues. The CDR3 DNA reads as TGTGCCATCAGCGGGGGTGTAGGGACAGTGGCCACCGGGGAGCTGTTTTTT. This translates into CAISGGVGTVATGELFF.

The chain is built from TRBV6-6 and TRBJ2-7; 8 bases agree with TRBD1. Germline trimming cut 0 bases from V and 3 bases from J; bases unmatched to any gene: 1. The germline CDR1 and CDR2 sequences are MNHNY and SVGAGI (reference sequence). The CDR3 sequence is 14 residues long. The CDR3: CASSYSDRDYEQYF. CDR3 nucleotides: TGTGCCAGCAGTTACTCGGACAGGGACTACGAGCAGTACTTC.

This chain joins TRBV3-1 (or the pseudogene TRBV3-2) and TRBJ2-3; no firm D call. Germline loops: CDR1 LGHDT, CDR2 YNNKEL (reference sequence). This CDR3 spans 17 amino acids. The ends were cut back, 3 bases at V and 0 bases at J, with 16 bases in the middle. For the CDR3, the DNA is TGTGCCAGCAGCCACCGGGTCAGAGGCTCTAGCACAGATACGCAGTATTTT. Encoded protein: CASSHRVRGSSTDTQYF.

The chain uses TRBV11-2 and TRBJ1-2; D is perhaps TRBD1 (6 bases). Germline assignment: CDR1 SGHAT and CDR2 FQNNGV. V was pared by 3 bases and J by 7 bases, with 18 bases between. The CDR3 loop spans 15 amino acids. CDR3 residues: CASSLSAAGALGYTF. CDR3 DNA: TGTGCCAGCAGCTTGTCTGCGGCAGGGGCTCTTGGCTACACCTTC.

This CDR3 is CASSLERRTSGTDTQYF. In nucleotides, the CDR3 is TGTGCCAGTAGTCTCGAACGGAGGACTAGCGGCACAGATACGCAGTATTTT. The genes are TRBV19 and TRBJ2-3; 9 nucleotides align to TRBD2. V dropped 5 bases and J dropped 1; count of bases not matched to a gene: 10. CDR1 LNHDA and CDR2 SQIVND come from the germline V gene (reference sequence). There are 17 residues in the CDR3.

The V gene is TRBV15, the J gene TRBJ2-5; perhaps TRBD2 as D (5 bases). Deletions cut 2 bases from V and 9 bases from J, with 10 bases between. CDR3 length: 12 amino acids. The germline V gene encodes CDR1 LNHNV and CDR2 YYDKDF (reference sequence). Written as DNA, the CDR3 is TGTGCCACCAGCAGACGGGCGGGCGCCCAGTACTTC. Amino acids: CATSRRAGAQYF.

The gene calls are TRBV18 and TRBJ1-5; tentatively, D is TRBD1 (5 bases). Trimming cost V 2 bases and J 4 bases, with 9 bases left between them. This CDR3 comprises 14 residues. CDR1 KGHSH and CDR2 LQKENI come from the germline V gene. The CDR3 sequence is CASSPDQGNQPQHF. Written as DNA, the CDR3 is TGTGCCAGCTCACCAGACCAGGGAAATCAGCCCCAGCATTTT.

This clone has more than one count but fewer than ten. The rearrangement links TRBV4-2 to TRBJ2-3; 11 bases are a match to TRBD2. Germline V lookup: CDR1 LGHNA, CDR2 YNFKEQ. The CDR3 totals 16 residues. The J segment lost 1 base and the V segment lost 4 bases, leaving 4 bases of the junction unmatched. In nucleotides, the CDR3 is TGTGCCAGCAGCCTTAGCGGGGGGGTGGGCACAGATACGCAGTATTTT. Its protein is CASSLSGGVGTDTQYF.

J is TRBJ2-7 and V is TRBV18, with D unclear. The CDR3 is 13 residues long. CDR1 is KGHSH and CDR2 is LQKENI in the germline V gene. Trimming removed 0 bases at V and 1 base at J, with 4 bases between. The DNA for the CDR3 is TGTGCCAGCTCACCACCCAGTTCCTACGAGCAGTACTTC. Residues: CASSPPSSYEQYF.

The chain uses TRBV5-4 and TRBJ2-7; D unresolved. Germline-derived CDR1 and CDR2 are SGHNT and YYREEE (reference sequence). Trimming shortened V by 7 bases and J by 5 bases, and 16 bases separated the two germline ends. This CDR3 has 13 residues. CDR3 sequence: CASGWATRHEQYF. CDR3 DNA sequence: TGTGCCAGCGGGTGGGCGACACGTCACGAGCAGTACTTC.

The chain has TRBV19 and TRBJ1-1, with a weak D call TRBD1 (6 bases). Looked up from germline, CDR1 is LNHDA and CDR2 is SQIVND (reference sequence). The V gene lost 3 bases and the J gene lost 5 bases, with 13 bases spanning the gap. The CDR3 contains 14 residues. The CDR3 protein is CASSMGGLGTEAFF. CDR3 sequence (DNA): TGTGCCAGTAGTATGGGGGGGCTCGGTACTGAAGCTTTCTTT.

V gene TRBV19 combines with J gene TRBJ1-4, with TRBD1 as a possible D gene (6 bases). The germline V and J ends were trimmed by 3 bases and 3 bases, with 11 bases remaining between them. Germline V lookup: CDR1 LNHDA, CDR2 SQIVND (reference sequence). The CDR3 is 15 residues long. The CDR3 sequence: CASSIQGLSNEKLFF. The CDR3 nucleotides are TGTGCCAGTAGTATTCAGGGGTTGTCTAATGAAAAACTGTTTTTT.

V is TRBV19 and J is TRBJ2-5; the match to TRBD1 covers 9 bases. Germline V gene sequence: CDR1 LNHDA, CDR2 SQIVND (reference sequence). The CDR3 runs to 19 residues. Germline trimming cut 3 bases from V and 4 bases from J; bases unmatched to any gene: 18. This CDR3 is CASSITGQGERRRGETQYF. In DNA form, the CDR3 reads TGTGCCAGTAGTATTACGGGACAGGGTGAGAGGCGTCGCGGAGAGACCCAGTACTTC.

The chain recombines TRBV24-1 with TRBJ2-5; 9 bases map to TRBD2. J lost 2 bases, V lost 5 bases, and 11 bases had no gene match. From germline, CDR1 is KGHDR and CDR2 SFDVKD. The CDR3 consists of 17 residues. The CDR3 reads CATSAVLAGLPQETQYF. CDR3 bases: TGTGCCACCAGTGCTGTACTAGCGGGCTTACCTCAAGAGACCCAGTACTTC.